The clone carrying this TCR beta chain occurred once. What it binds is not known. This sample stems from a study of T cell responses to AZD1222 COVID-19 vaccine. Profiling relied on immunoSEQ multiplex PCR, and the TCRdb table lists in-frame clones only, not all of them. The repertoire holds approximately 130,000 clones, with 89% as singletons. Germline CDR1 and CDR2: MNHEY and SVGAGI. This CDR3 spans 15 amino acids. Trimming shortened V by 2 bases and J by 4 bases, and 14 bases separated the two germline ends. Findings of the study overall: White British people made up most donors, females outnumbered males, and clonal diversity was possibly underestimated. Among vaccine-associated CD4 TCRs, coverage spanned spike, with dominance at 160-218 and 743-854.

The rearrangement joins TRBV6-5 to TRBJ1-2, with D hard to call. The sequenced sample was peripheral blood, obtained 28 days after the second AZD1222 dose. The receptor was derived from an adult who received the AZD1222 COVID-19 vaccine. DNA for the CDR3: TGTGCCAGCAGTTACCTGACGGAGGGTCGCTATGGCTACACCTTC. Its protein is CASSYLTEGRYGYTF.